The entry below gives a single T cell receptor beta chain sequence along with its context. No antigen is known for it. Base qualities are missing; no much larger clone stands one base away. V and J are trimmed by 0 bases and 6 bases, and the gene matches miss 4 bases of the junction. Its CDR3 holds 16 amino acids, cysteine through phenylalanine. The sequence is cut down to CDR3 DNA, 48 bases in frame from base 1. The germline V gene provides CDR1 MNHNS and CDR2 SASEGT. To sequence the TCRbeta CDR3 region, genomic DNA was isolated from the sorted cells. The immunoSEQ Assay was used for sequencing of TCRbeta CDR3 regions. TCRdb holds this immuneACCESS table with in-frame rearrangements only. Some clones are missing; in checked studies, unresolved V genes explain under half, and the rest has no known cause. The sample table lists tens of thousands of clones, about 90% of them with a count of one. In total, the top ten clones hold 8.4% of the sample.

This entry comes from a study of OX40 agonist ivuxolimab in advanced cancers. About the full investigation: Ivuxolimab, which targeted the costimulatory receptor OX40 (CD134), was an agonistic, fully human IgG2 monoclonal antibody. Intravenous ivuxolimab was administered to patients every 2 weeks at six dose levels: 0.01, 0.1, 0.3, 1.5, 3 and 10 mg/kg. Of the approximately 50 dose-escalation patients, hepatocellular carcinoma was present in around 20, melanoma in roughly 15, renal cell carcinoma in 9 and head and neck cancer in 9. In the dose-escalation cohort, more than 80% of patients were male, and the mean age was roughly 56 years with a range of 23 to 79. Patients were allowed to have had prior anti-PD-1, anti-PD-L1 or anti-CTLA-4 therapy, and around two fifths of the dose-escalation patients had been treated with checkpoint inhibitors. Partial responses were achieved by three dose-escalation patients, of whom one had hepatocellular carcinoma and two had cutaneous melanoma. Peripheral TCRbeta sequencing aimed to test whether ivuxolimab altered TCR sequence diversity and caused clonal T-cell expansion. The paper covers the monotherapy dose-escalation part of the phase I ivuxolimab trial, which included N of about 56 patients. Broad study findings and their caveats: Which antigens the clonally expanded peripheral T cells were specific for was not determined. In the 0.1-3.0 mg/kg groups, partial responders had among the lowest normalized peripheral clonal expansion, particularly in CD8+ T cells. After ivuxolimab, CD8+ T cells had more expanded clones than CD4+ T cells on average. At doses of 0.1 to 3.0 mg/kg, clonal expansion of both CD4+ and CD8+ blood T cells was observed from baseline to week 6. Low levels of normalized T-cell clonal expansion were also shown by some nonresponding patients.

The trial excluded patients who had a history of autoimmune disease or who were on systemic immunosuppression. In every dose cohort, peripheral blood was drawn for TCR sequencing at baseline, cycle 4 day 1, and cycle 7 day 1. Samples came from an open-label, multicenter, first-in-human phase I dose-escalation trial of ivuxolimab. The trial enrolled adults with locally advanced or metastatic head and neck squamous cell, hepatocellular, melanoma or renal cell carcinoma. Before TCR sequencing, CD4+ and CD8+ T cells were separately sorted from peripheral blood. The sequenced sample was CD4+ or CD8+ T cells sorted from blood, obtained in a trial of the OX40 agonist ivuxolimab. The sequence is built from TRBV6-1 and TRBJ1-4; the junction holds 10 bases that match TRBD1. The sequence was obtained from an adult with an advanced solid tumor such as melanoma, head and neck, liver or kidney cancer. The DNA sequence is given as TGTGCCAGCAGTGAAGCGGGGACAGGGGATTATGAAAAACTGTTTTTT. This sequence encodes CASSEAGTGDYEKLFF.